The 19 T cell receptor beta chains reported below all come from one sample, sequenced in a study of cytomegalovirus exposure and HLA in healthy donors. Primers for the PCR totalled 60 Vbeta and 13 Jbeta. This table comes from immunoSEQ multiplex PCR, and its TCRdb copy is limited to in-frame clones, with some not included. The sample yields under 150,000 clones, over 70% seen once. Input material: PBMCs. These receptors were taken from a middle-aged woman in good health and CMV-seronegative.

The rearrangement uses TRBV27 and TRBJ1-1; D remains unclear. CDR1 MNHEY and CDR2 SMNVEV come from the germline V gene (reference sequence). The CDR3 spans 16 residues. Trimming left V 7 bases short and J 0 bases short, with 18 bases between. The CDR3 here is CASTPKGGRLNTEAFF. For the CDR3, the DNA is TGTGCCAGCACCCCCAAAGGTGGCAGGCTGAACACTGAAGCTTTCTTT.

The rearrangement uses TRBV9 and TRBJ2-1; a weak D match, TRBD1 (5 bases). The CDR3 has 15 residues. CDR1 and CDR2 from the germline V gene are SGDLS and YYNGEE. V was clipped by 4 bases and J by 0 bases, with 11 bases between them. The CDR3 region is CASSLTGASYNEQFF. For the CDR3, the DNA is TGTGCCAGCAGCCTAACAGGTGCCTCCTACAATGAGCAGTTCTTC.

V is TRBV9 and J is TRBJ2-3; 15 bases fit TRBD2. V gave up 1 base and J gave up 5 bases; unmatched junction bases: 2. CDR1 is SGDLS, CDR2 YYNGEE, per germline. This CDR3 spans 16 amino acids. DNA of the CDR3: TGTGCCAGCAGCGTACGGACTAGCGGGGGGGAAGATACGCAGTATTTT. It encodes CASSVRTSGGEDTQYF.

V is TRBV7-9 and J is TRBJ1-2; 7 bases line up with TRBD1. J gave up 0 bases and V 2 bases, and 6 bases lay outside the gene matches. Germline V gene sequence: CDR1 SEHNR, CDR2 FQNEAQ (reference sequence). The CDR3 contains 16 residues. The CDR3 region has the DNA TGTGCCAGCAGCTTACTACAGGGGACAGCTAACTATGGCTACACCTTC. Its translation: CASSLLQGTANYGYTF. Based on the CDR3 plus reference TRBV7-9 and TRBJ1-2, the full variable domain is DTGVSQNPRHKITKRGQNVTFRCDPISEHNRLYWYRQTLGQGPEFLTYFQNEAQLEKSRLLSDRFSAERPKGSFSTLEIQRTEQGDSAMYLCASSLLQGTANYGYTFGSGTRLTVV.

The chain is built from TRBV7-9 and TRBJ2-7; TRBD1 aligns across 9 bases. The CDR3 has 15 amino acids. J was trimmed by 3 bases and V by 5 bases; bases with no gene match: 8. Germline loops: CDR1 SEHNR, CDR2 FQNEAQ (reference sequence). The CDR3 region is CASSQSGQGFYEQYF. CDR3 nucleotides: TGTGCCAGCAGCCAATCGGGACAGGGATTCTACGAGCAGTACTTC. Combining the CDR3 with reference TRBV7-9 and TRBJ2-7 gives the whole variable domain DTGVSQNPRHKITKRGQNVTFRCDPISEHNRLYWYRQTLGQGPEFLTYFQNEAQLEKSRLLSDRFSAERPKGSFSTLEIQRTEQGDSAMYLCASSQSGQGFYEQYFGPGTRLTVT.

The chain uses TRBV25-1 and TRBJ2-2; 10 nucleotides agree with TRBD2. With V trimmed by 4 bases and J by 6 bases, 5 bases remained unmatched. The CDR3 runs 15 residues. CDR1 and CDR2 from the germline V gene are MGHDK and SYGVNS. CDR3 protein: CASSGLAGAAGELFF. CDR3 nucleotides: TGTGCCAGCAGTGGGCTAGCGGGAGCCGCCGGGGAGCTGTTTTTT.

V gene TRBV7-3 combines with J gene TRBJ2-3, with D tentatively TRBD2 (6 bases). The CDR3 consists of 15 residues. Trimming removed 1 base at V and 0 bases at J, with 8 bases between. Germline V gives CDR1 SGHTA, CDR2 FQGTGA. The CDR3 is CASSLRGTSTDTQYF. The CDR3 region has the DNA TGTGCCAGCAGCTTAAGGGGGACTAGCACAGATACGCAGTATTTT.

The J gene is TRBJ2-7, the V gene TRBV27, with TRBD2 identical over 7 bases. Per the germline V gene, CDR1 is MNHEY and CDR2 is SMNVEV (reference sequence). This CDR3 comprises 13 residues. After removal of 6 bases from V and 3 bases from J, the junction contained 5 bases not matched to a gene. The CDR3 region is CASRGGRSYEQYF. The CDR3 region has the DNA TGTGCCAGCAGAGGCGGGAGAAGCTACGAGCAGTACTTC.

The chain combines TRBV29-1 with TRBJ2-1, with 9 bases aligning to TRBD1. V was clipped by 2 bases and J by 0 bases; unmatched bases: 14. The CDR3 contains 19 residues. Germline-derived CDR1 and CDR2 are SQVTM and ANQGSEA. This CDR3 is CSVELRDRASGSSYNEQFF. The CDR3 nucleotides read TGCAGCGTTGAATTGAGGGACAGGGCATCAGGGAGCTCCTACAATGAGCAGTTCTTC.

V gene TRBV5-1 combines with J gene TRBJ2-3, with 7 bases identical to TRBD1. With V trimmed by 6 bases and J by 0 bases, 10 bases remained unmatched. Per the germline V gene, CDR1 is SGHRS and CDR2 is YFSETQ. The CDR3 has 16 amino acids. In nucleotides, the CDR3 is TGCGCCAGCAACCACCGGCCGGGACAGAGCACAGATACGCAGTATTTT. It codes for CASNHRPGQSTDTQYF.

This sequence joins TRBV18 and TRBJ2-7; D possibly corresponds to TRBD2 (5 bases). Germline loops: CDR1 KGHSH, CDR2 LQKENI. The CDR3 is 14 amino acids. V shed 2 bases and J shed 4 bases, with 12 bases lying between them. The CDR3 loop reads CASSPGLEGYEQYF. The CDR3 region has the DNA TGTGCCAGCTCACCAGGGTTAGAGGGATACGAGCAGTACTTC. Together with reference TRBV18 and TRBJ2-7, the CDR3 gives the full variable domain: NAGVMQNPRHLVRRRGQEARLRCSPMKGHSHVYWYRQLPEEGLKFMVYLQKENIIDESGMPKERFSAEFPKEGPSILRIQQVVRGDSAAYFCASSPGLEGYEQYFGPGTRLTVT.

As to this clone: The junction shows a germline mismatch at one end, possibly a read error. V usage is TRBV7-9 and J usage is TRBJ2-5; D uncertain. This CDR3 has 15 amino acids. Germline values: CDR1 SEHNR, CDR2 FQNEAQ (reference sequence). CDR3 bases: TGTCCCAGCAGCTTGATCGGAGCGTACCAAGAGACCCAGTACTTC. It codes for CPSSLIGAYQETQYF.

The chain is built from TRBV7-8 and TRBJ2-2, with D possibly being TRBD2 (7 bases). There are 15 residues in the CDR3. Germline V gene lookup returns CDR1 SGHVS and CDR2 FQNEAQ. The V end lost 4 bases, the J end lost 6 bases, and 15 bases lay between the germline ends. CDR3: CASSSPRGGSGELFF. CDR3 DNA: TGTGCCAGCAGCTCCCCGAGGGGGGGCTCCGGGGAGCTGTTTTTT.

The gene calls are TRBV27 and TRBJ2-7; TRBD1 matches at 8 bases. CDR3 length equals 16 residues. Germline V gene data show CDR1 as MNHEY and CDR2 as SMNVEV (reference sequence). The V gene end was trimmed by 4 bases and the J gene end by 5 bases; junction bases not matched to a gene: 13. CDR3 sequence (DNA): TGTGCCAGCAGTTCGCCCACTAGGACAGGGTTCGACGAGCAGTACTTC. Encoded protein: CASSSPTRTGFDEQYF.

The gene calls are TRBV6-1 and TRBJ1-5; D is undetermined. Per the germline V gene, CDR1 is MNHNS and CDR2 is SASEGT. The CDR3 length is 14 residues. With 7 bases removed from V and 4 bases from J, the gap between germline ends came to 14 bases. As DNA, the CDR3 is TGTGCCAGCATAATGAGGCAGAATAATCAGCCCCAGCATTTT. Translating it yields CASIMRQNNQPQHF.

This clone was seen just once. The J gene is TRBJ1-1, the V gene TRBV4-2; 7 bases line up with TRBD1. J gave up 10 bases and V 0 bases, and 8 bases lay outside the gene matches. Germline V gene data show CDR1 as LGHNA and CDR2 as YNFKEQ. The CDR3 runs to 14 residues. The CDR3 nucleotides read TGTGCCAGCAGCCAAGAAGGAGGGGGCAGGGGAGCTTTCTTT. Translation: CASSQEGGGRGAFF.

On this clone: This may be a read error: a much more frequent sequence differs by one nucleotide. J is TRBJ2-3 and V is TRBV4-1, with D perhaps matching TRBD2 (7 bases). The length of the CDR3 is 16 residues. Germline assignment: CDR1 MGHRA and CDR2 YSYEKL. The CDR3 DNA follows: TGCGCCCGCAGCCAATACACGGGGGGCGCGGCAGATACGCAGTATTTT. Translated, it gives CARSQYTGGAADTQYF.

With regard to this clone: Compared with germline, one end of the junction differs, possibly owing to a read error. The chain is built from TRBV4-3 and TRBJ2-2; 7 nucleotides line up with TRBD2. CDR3 size: 16 residues. Germline assignment: CDR1 LGHNA and CDR2 YSLEER. CDR3 sequence (DNA): TGCGCCTGCAGCCCGACTAGCCGGATCCCCACCGGGGAGCTGTTTTTT. Translating it yields CACSPTSRIPTGELFF.

The chain couples TRBV11-2 to TRBJ1-1, with 7 bases identical to TRBD1. This CDR3 spans 14 amino acids. The V gene's germline CDR1 is SGHAT and CDR2 FQNNGV. The trim removed 5 bases at V and 6 bases at J, leaving 9 bases unmatched. CDR3 coding DNA: TGTGCCAGCAGCCCACGGACAGGAGGCCCTGAAGCTTTCTTT. Encoded protein: CASSPRTGGPEAFF.